The 27 T cell receptor beta chains in this list originate from one sample, sequenced in a study of blood T cell repertoires in COVID-19. Clones were sequenced by immunoSEQ multiplex PCR, and TCRdb holds only the in-frame ones, with some missing. In the table there are 15,000 to 20,000 clones, around 79% of which are singletons. Sequenced material: peripheral blood. Receptors originate from a woman aged 70-85 years with active COVID-19.

The V call is TRBV5-4, the J call TRBJ2-7; 9 positions match TRBD2. The CDR3 is made up of 14 amino acids. The trim removed 4 bases at V and 3 bases at J, leaving 5 bases unmatched. Germline-derived CDR1 and CDR2 are SGHNT and YYREEE (reference sequence). The CDR3 region has the DNA TGTGCCAGCAGCGACCCTAGCGGGAACTACGAGCAGTACTTC. This translates into CASSDPSGNYEQYF.

The rearrangement joins TRBV2 to TRBJ2-3; D remains unclear. The CDR3 runs to 14 residues. Germline CDR1 SNHLY, CDR2 FYNNEI. Trimming shortened V by 6 bases and J by 2 bases, and 12 bases separated the two germline ends. CDR3 coding DNA: TGTGCCAGCAGAGCTAAAAGTATCACAGATACGCAGTATTTT. This sequence encodes CASRAKSITDTQYF.

This chain connects TRBV5-1 to TRBJ2-5; D perhaps matches TRBD1 (6 bases). Trimming removed 4 bases from V and 5 bases from J, with 12 bases in between. CDR3 size: 13 residues. Germline lookup yields CDR1 SGHRS and CDR2 YFSETQ. The CDR3 protein is CASSTQGSETQYF. CDR3 DNA: TGCGCCAGCAGCACACAGGGTTCTGAGACCCAGTACTTC.

The CDR3 region is CASSSPGQGVTEAFF. CDR3 DNA sequence: TGTGCCAGCAGCTCCCCGGGACAGGGTGTCACTGAAGCTTTCTTT. V gene TRBV7-6 combines with J gene TRBJ1-1; 9 positions match TRBD1. Germline-derived CDR1 and CDR2 are SGHVS and FNYEAQ. There are 15 residues in the CDR3. V lost 4 bases, J lost 4 bases, and 7 bases stayed unmatched.

This chain joins TRBV28 and TRBJ2-1, with D possibly matching TRBD1 (6 bases). Per the germline V gene, CDR1 is MDHEN and CDR2 is SYDVKM. V gave up 6 bases and J gave up 7 bases, with 13 bases separating them. The CDR3 totals 13 residues. The CDR3 region is CASSLWTENEQFF. CDR3 coding DNA: TGTGCCAGCAGCCTCTGGACAGAAAATGAGCAGTTCTTC.

This clone was seen once. The genes are TRBV2 and TRBJ1-6; weak D call: TRBD1 (6 bases). V was shortened by 1 base and J by 7 bases, with 11 bases between the two germline ends. The length of the CDR3 is 15 residues. The germline CDR1 and CDR2 sequences are SNHLY and FYNNEI. CDR3 DNA: TGTGCCAGCAGTGAAGAGGGCAGGGGCAATTCACCCCTCCACTTT. It codes for CASSEEGRGNSPLHF.

The CDR3 here is CASQRTAPNYGYTF. The CDR3 region has the DNA TGTGCCAGCCAGAGGACAGCCCCTAACTATGGCTACACCTTC. The V call is TRBV28, the J call TRBJ1-2; the D gene is possibly TRBD1 (6 bases). The CDR3 loop spans 14 amino acids. Germline V gene lookup returns CDR1 MDHEN and CDR2 SYDVKM. V was pared by 8 bases and J by 0 bases, with 13 bases between.

The rearrangement links TRBV9 to TRBJ1-2; 9 bases are a match to TRBD1. Trimming removed 0 bases from V and 4 bases from J; junction bases left unmatched: 10. There are 17 residues in the CDR3. The germline V gene has CDR1 SGDLS and CDR2 YYNGEE. The DNA for the CDR3 is TGTGCCAGCAGCGTAGTTCTCCCGGACAGGGGCTCCTATGGCTACACCTTC. As protein: CASSVVLPDRGSYGYTF.

This chain links TRBV7-6 with TRBJ2-5; D ambiguous. Germline CDR1 is SGHVS and CDR2 is FNYEAQ. The CDR3 extends over 15 amino acids. V lost 5 bases and J 2 bases, leaving 15 bases between the germline ends. CDR3 protein: CASSRNPTVQETQYF. CDR3 nucleotide sequence: TGTGCCAGCAGCCGCAACCCTACAGTACAAGAGACCCAGTACTTC.

The V call is TRBV6-2 or TRBV6-3, the J call TRBJ2-7, with D maybe TRBD2 (7 bases). The V end was cut by 4 bases, the J end by 4 bases, with 20 bases between. The germline V gene encodes CDR1 MNHEY and CDR2 SVGEGT. CDR3 length: 16 residues. The chain's CDR3 is CASSWTDRKGGYEQYF. Written as DNA, the CDR3 is TGTGCCAGCAGTTGGACAGACCGGAAGGGGGGGTACGAGCAGTACTTC.

The chain combines TRBV7-3 with TRBJ2-2; a possible D gene is TRBD1 (5 bases). The CDR3 totals 18 residues. V lost 2 bases and J 0 bases, leaving 16 bases between the germline ends. From germline, CDR1 is SGHTA and CDR2 FQGTGA. The CDR3 DNA follows: TGTGCCAGCAGCTTAGTCGGGTGGGGCCAGCCGAACACCGGGGAGCTGTTTTTT. It codes for CASSLVGWGQPNTGELFF.

CDR3 sequence: CSASPTTGNYGYTF. CDR3 DNA sequence: TGCAGTGCTAGTCCCACGACAGGGAACTATGGCTACACCTTC. This chain links TRBV20-1 with TRBJ1-2; TRBD1 matches 7 bases. This CDR3 comprises 14 residues. CDR1 and CDR2 (germline): DFQATT, SNEGSKA (reference sequence). V was clipped by 3 bases and J by 2 bases; unmatched bases: 6.

This chain links TRBV2 with TRBJ2-3; the match to TRBD2 covers 10 bases. This CDR3 is built from 16 residues. The germline CDR1 and CDR2 sequences are SNHLY and FYNNEI. The V segment lost 8 bases and the J segment 2 bases; nucleotides outside the gene matches: 10. CDR3 residues: CASRGAGLAFTDTQYF. The CDR3 nucleotides read TGTGCCAGCCGCGGGGCGGGACTAGCGTTCACAGATACGCAGTATTTT.

CDR3 loop: CASGLGGAGDIQYF. DNA for the CDR3: TGTGCTAGTGGTTTGGGAGGGGCGGGGGACATTCAGTACTTC. The rearrangement links TRBV12-5 to TRBJ2-4; TRBD2 aligns across 7 bases. Trimming removed 1 base from V and 8 bases from J; junction bases left unmatched: 5. The CDR3 length is 14 residues. CDR1 and CDR2 from the germline V gene are LGHNT and FRNRAP.

This chain connects TRBV7-2 to TRBJ2-1; possibly TRBD2 for D (6 bases). Trimming removed 3 bases from V and 4 bases from J, with 13 bases in between. The length of the CDR3 is 15 residues. Looked up from germline, CDR1 is SGHTA and CDR2 is FQGNSA. CDR3 protein: CASSLGLAQYNEQFF. In DNA, the CDR3 is TGTGCCAGCAGCTTGGGGCTAGCGCAATACAATGAGCAGTTCTTC.

The chain has TRBV11-2 and TRBJ1-6; perhaps TRBD1 as D (6 bases). V lost 3 bases to trimming and J lost 0 bases, with 15 bases between them. Germline V gives CDR1 SGHAT, CDR2 FQNNGV. The length of the CDR3 is 18 residues. The CDR3, as DNA: TGTGCCAGCAGCTTGAGATCGGGGGGCAGCTCCTATAATTCACCCCTCCACTTT. Encoded protein: CASSLRSGGSSYNSPLHF.

The chain couples TRBV25-1 to TRBJ1-1; no clear D. Germline V CDR1 and CDR2: MGHDK, SYGVNS. Trimming left V 3 bases short and J 2 bases short, with 10 bases between. The CDR3 is 14 amino acids. The CDR3 sequence is CASSESGYNTEAFF. The CDR3 DNA reads TGTGCCAGCAGTGAGTCGGGATATAACACTGAAGCTTTCTTT.

This rearrangement joins TRBV18 to TRBJ2-3; 7 bases line up with TRBD2. This CDR3 is 15 amino acids long. Trimming at V came to 3 bases and at J to 2 bases, leaving 5 bases not matched to a gene. Germline CDR1 and CDR2: KGHSH and LQKENI. For the CDR3, the DNA is TGTGCCAGCTCACCTTTGGGGACTAACACAGATACGCAGTATTTT. Its protein is CASSPLGTNTDTQYF.

J is TRBJ2-6 and V is TRBV7-2; weak D call: TRBD1 (6 bases). This CDR3 is built from 15 residues. V was clipped by 8 bases and J by 2 bases, with 13 bases between them. Germline lookup yields CDR1 SGHTA and CDR2 FQGNSA. CDR3 in amino acids: CASLEQGTGANVLTF. CDR3 bases: TGTGCCAGCCTAGAACAGGGAACTGGGGCCAACGTCCTGACTTTC.

This clone occurred a few times. The chain couples TRBV28 to TRBJ2-2, with D possibly being TRBD1 (6 bases). Trimming cost V 5 bases and J 4 bases, with 14 bases left between them. CDR1 is MDHEN, CDR2 SYDVKM, per germline. The CDR3 extends over 15 amino acids. The CDR3 region is CASSRDTLSTGELFF. CDR3 coding DNA: TGTGCCAGCAGTAGGGACACCCTGAGCACCGGGGAGCTGTTTTTT.

The chain couples TRBV6-5 to TRBJ2-5; D is perhaps TRBD2 (6 bases). Trimming took off 7 bases at V and 5 bases at J, with 14 bases between the two ends. There are 13 residues in the CDR3. Germline V gene sequence: CDR1 MNHEY, CDR2 SVGAGI. The CDR3 region is CASTPGGEETQYF. CDR3 nucleotides: TGTGCCAGCACGCCCGGGGGAGAGGAGACCCAGTACTTC.

The chain combines TRBV7-2 with TRBJ2-5; TRBD1 matches at 9 bases. Per the germline V gene, CDR1 is SGHTA and CDR2 is FQGNSA. This CDR3 is built from 14 residues. Losses at the gene ends were 4 bases for V and 6 bases for J; bases not matched to a gene: 6. The CDR3 protein is CASSYRDRVKTQYF. The CDR3 coding sequence is TGTGCCAGCAGCTACAGGGACAGGGTAAAGACCCAGTACTTC.

The CDR3, as DNA: TGTGCCAGCAGCCAGACTAGCGGCTCCTACAATGAGCAGTTCTTC. Its protein product is CASSQTSGSYNEQFF. V and J are TRBV5-6 and TRBJ2-1, with 9 bases lining up with TRBD2. Trimming cost V 4 bases and J 0 bases; bases outside gene matches: 2. Germline V gene data show CDR1 as SGHDT and CDR2 as YYEEEE. The CDR3 consists of 15 residues.

The J gene is TRBJ2-2, the V gene TRBV9; TRBD1 might be the D (7 bases). Germline CDR1 is SGDLS and CDR2 is YYNGEE. CDR3 length equals 18 residues. With 0 bases removed from V and 7 bases from J, the gap between germline ends came to 22 bases. CDR3 in DNA: TGTGCCAGCAGCGTAGTAGGAGAGTGGCAGGGGGAGGTCGGGGAGCTGTTTTTT. This gives the protein CASSVVGEWQGEVGELFF.

The V gene is TRBV27, the J gene TRBJ2-7; D may be TRBD2 (5 bases). The CDR3 is 14 amino acids. Germline V gives CDR1 MNHEY, CDR2 SMNVEV (reference sequence). V dropped 3 bases and J dropped 0 bases, with 9 bases sitting between them. Here the CDR3 reads CASSFIGSSYEQYF. DNA of the CDR3: TGTGCCAGCAGTTTTATTGGGAGCTCCTACGAGCAGTACTTC.

This rearrangement joins TRBV28 to TRBJ2-1, with 7 nucleotides matching TRBD1. CDR1 and CDR2 from the germline V gene are MDHEN and SYDVKM. Trimming took 5 bases from V and 2 from J; bases not matched to a gene: 6. The CDR3 runs 15 residues. The CDR3 coding sequence is TGTGCCAGCAGTATGCCCGGGACAGCCTACAATGAGCAGTTCTTC. This codes for CASSMPGTAYNEQFF.

This clone was detected once. The chain combines TRBV29-1 with TRBJ1-1; D is unclear. The CDR3 covers 13 residues. V was clipped by 8 bases and J by 1 base, with 14 bases between them. Germline lookup yields CDR1 SQVTM and CDR2 ANQGSEA. The CDR3 DNA reads as TGCAGCTTTACGAGGTTAGAGAACACTGAAGCTTTCTTT. Protein: CSFTRLENTEAFF.